Below are 29 T cell receptor beta chains sequenced from a single sample in a study of blood T cell repertoires in COVID-19. Profiling relied on immunoSEQ multiplex PCR, and the TCRdb table lists in-frame clones only, not all of them. Of 320,000 or so clones in the sample, about 90% were seen once. Sequences were obtained from PBMCs or T cells enriched from blood (not recorded which). These receptors were taken from a woman under 40 who had recovered from COVID-19.

The chain uses TRBV6-5 and TRBJ1-2, with 7 bases lining up with TRBD1. The CDR3 length is 13 residues. With 5 bases clipped from V and 7 bases from J, the junction kept 7 bases outside the gene matches. Germline CDR1 reads MNHEY; CDR2 reads SVGAGI. CDR3 residues: CASSHGQVSGYTF. The CDR3 DNA reads as TGTGCCAGCAGTCACGGACAGGTCTCTGGCTACACCTTC.

The chain joins TRBV7-9 to TRBJ1-6; 12 bases map to TRBD1. Germline V CDR1 and CDR2: SEHNR, FQNEAQ (reference sequence). The CDR3 length is 19 residues. V was clipped by 5 bases and J by 0 bases; unmatched bases: 8. The chain's CDR3 is CASSPGTGGAFSYNSPLHF. The CDR3 nucleotides read TGTGCCAGCAGCCCCGGGACAGGGGGCGCATTCTCCTATAATTCACCCCTCCACTTT.

The gene calls are TRBV7-9 and TRBJ2-4, with D tentatively TRBD2 (5 bases). V lost 3 bases and J lost 0, with 18 bases in between. CDR1 is SEHNR and CDR2 is FQNEAQ in the germline V gene (reference sequence). The CDR3 is 18 residues long. CDR3 protein: CASSLSARGRLAKNIQYF. Written as DNA, the CDR3 is TGTGCCAGCAGCTTGTCAGCCCGGGGTAGACTAGCCAAAAACATTCAGTACTTC.

The gene calls are TRBV6-4 and TRBJ1-5, with D unresolved. This CDR3 has 14 amino acids. CDR1 and CDR2 (germline): MRHNA, SNTAGT. Trimming cost V 6 bases and J 6 bases, with 15 bases left between them. CDR3 in amino acids: CASRLGGWGQPQHF. The CDR3 nucleotides are TGTGCCAGCAGGCTGGGAGGATGGGGTCAGCCCCAGCATTTT.

This clone was observed a single time. V and J are TRBV5-1 and TRBJ2-3; 9 bases fit TRBD2. Looked up from germline, CDR1 is SGHRS and CDR2 is YFSETQ. The trim removed 7 bases at V and 1 base at J, leaving 7 bases unmatched. This CDR3 has 15 amino acids. The CDR3 sequence is CASRPSGERTDTQYF. As DNA, the CDR3 is TGCGCCAGCCGCCCTAGCGGGGAGCGCACAGATACGCAGTATTTT.

The chain links TRBV5-1 to TRBJ1-2; 8 positions match TRBD1. CDR3 length equals 16 residues. Trimming at V came to 2 bases and at J to 6 bases, leaving 12 bases not matched to a gene. In germline, CDR1 is SGHRS, CDR2 YFSETQ. CDR3 sequence: CASSLTGSSQGDGYTF. In DNA, the CDR3 is TGCGCCAGCAGCTTAACTGGTTCGTCACAGGGGGATGGCTACACCTTC.

The genes are TRBV9 and TRBJ2-5, with 12 positions matching TRBD1. V trimming: 3 bases; J trimming: 4 bases; junction bases outside the gene matches: 7. Germline V CDR1 and CDR2: SGDLS, YYNGEE. CDR3 size: 16 residues. In nucleotides, the CDR3 is TGTGCCAGCAGCGCGGGGGGACAGGGGGCGCGAGAGACCCAGTACTTC. Encoded protein: CASSAGGQGARETQYF.

Comment on this clone: Its ends do not fully match the called genes, so a read error is possible. The chain couples TRBV13 to TRBJ2-7, with 12 nucleotides matching TRBD2. Looked up from germline, CDR1 is PRHDT and CDR2 is FYEKMQ (reference sequence). The CDR3 is 15 amino acids. CDR3 coding DNA: TGTGCCAGCAGCCCCCCCCGACTAGCGGGGGATCGGCCCCACTTC. Protein sequence: CASSPPRLAGDRPHF.

In its sample, this clone was seen once. The rearrangement joins TRBV21-1 to TRBJ2-7; the table's D call of TRBD2 was not tested on the DNA. TRBV21-1 is assigned pseudogene status. This CDR3 spans 15 amino acids. CDR3 in amino acids: CASSPLGLETYEQYF. DNA for the CDR3: TGTGCCAGCAGCCCCCTCGGACTCGAAACCTACGAGCAGTACTTC.

This rearrangement joins TRBV30 to TRBJ1-6; TRBD1 aligns across 10 bases. The CDR3 extends over 15 amino acids. Germline V gene lookup returns CDR1 GTSNPN and CDR2 SVGIG (reference sequence). With V trimmed by 4 bases and J by 6 bases, 6 bases remained unmatched. The CDR3 sequence is CAWTAGQGGNSPLHF. The CDR3 region has the DNA TGTGCCTGGACCGCTGGACAGGGGGGTAATTCACCCCTCCACTTT.

The V call is TRBV29-1, the J call TRBJ1-3; 7 bases fit TRBD1. Germline V gene data show CDR1 as SQVTM and CDR2 as ANQGSEA. This CDR3 is built from 12 residues. V gave up 3 bases and J gave up 4 bases; unmatched junction bases: 0. CDR3 region: CSVETGGNTIYF. The CDR3 DNA reads as TGCAGCGTTGAGACAGGGGGAAACACCATATATTTT.

This rearrangement joins TRBV19 to TRBJ2-5; maybe TRBD1 (6 bases). The CDR3 runs to 14 residues. CDR1 LNHDA and CDR2 SQIVND come from the germline V gene (reference sequence). Trimming stripped 6 bases from V and 9 bases from J, with 20 bases between. The CDR3 here is CASRETYRTDSQYF. Here the CDR3 DNA reads TGTGCCAGTAGAGAGACCTACCGGACAGATTCCCAGTACTTC.

The chain joins TRBV30 to TRBJ1-3, with unresolved D. Germline V gene lookup returns CDR1 GTSNPN and CDR2 SVGIG (reference sequence). V lost 3 bases, J lost 4 bases, and 22 bases lay in between. The CDR3 consists of 17 residues. The CDR3: CAWSHILDPPGGNTIYF. The CDR3 DNA reads as TGTGCCTGGAGCCACATCCTCGACCCGCCCGGGGGAAACACCATATATTTT.

This chain uses TRBV6-5 with TRBJ2-7; D perhaps matches TRBD1 (6 bases). The CDR3 is 12 residues long. Germline CDR1 MNHEY, CDR2 SVGAGI. The V gene lost 9 bases and the J gene lost 1 base, with 10 bases spanning the gap. CDR3 nucleotides: TGTGCCAGTCGCGACAGGTCCTACGAGCAGTACTTC. This encodes CASRDRSYEQYF.

The chain uses TRBV10-3 and TRBJ2-5; 9 bases agree with TRBD2. The CDR3 totals 18 residues. Losses at the gene ends were 2 bases for V and 2 bases for J; bases not matched to a gene: 12. Germline V gene sequence: CDR1 ENHRY, CDR2 SYGVKD. In DNA form, the CDR3 reads TGTGCCATCAGTGAGAGGGCTAGCGGGATAAGATTACAAGAGACCCAGTACTTC. Its translation: CAISERASGIRLQETQYF.

The chain links TRBV9 to TRBJ1-2; D unclear. The V end was cut by 4 bases, the J end by 5 bases, with 12 bases between. The CDR3 loop spans 13 amino acids. Germline assignment: CDR1 SGDLS and CDR2 YYNGEE. CDR3 residues: CASSPTESYGYTF. In DNA, the CDR3 is TGTGCCAGCAGCCCTACAGAGTCATATGGCTACACCTTC.

This clone was counted a single time. This chain uses TRBV28 with TRBJ1-3; D uncertain. V lost 3 bases to trimming and J lost 0 bases, with 9 bases between them. Germline CDR1 and CDR2: MDHEN and SYDVKM. The CDR3 is made up of 15 amino acids. CDR3 nucleotides: TGTGCCAGCAGTTTGTCGGGTATCTCTGGAAACACCATATATTTT. As protein: CASSLSGISGNTIYF.

This rearrangement joins TRBV28 to TRBJ2-1; 8 nucleotides align to TRBD1. Germline loops: CDR1 MDHEN, CDR2 SYDVKM. J gave up 3 bases and V 1 base, and 5 bases lay outside the gene matches. The CDR3 has 16 amino acids. The CDR3, as DNA: TGTGCCAGCAGTTTATCGGGGACAGGTTACTACAATGAGCAGTTCTTC. Translation gives CASSLSGTGYYNEQFF. The full variable domain, with the rest looked up from reference TRBV28 and TRBJ2-1, is DVKVTQSSRYLVKRTGEKVFLECVQDMDHENMFWYRQDPGLGLRLIYFSYDVKMKEKGDIPEGYSVSREKKERFSLILESASTNQTSMYLCASSLSGTGYYNEQFFGPGTRLTVL.

The chain uses TRBV3-1 (or the pseudogene TRBV3-2) and TRBJ2-5; a weak D match, TRBD2 (5 bases). This CDR3 spans 13 amino acids. Per germline, CDR1 LGHDT and CDR2 YNNKEL (reference sequence). V lost 0 bases, J lost 5 bases, and 7 bases lay in between. The CDR3 nucleotides read TGTGCCAGCAGCCAAGATCGGAGGGAGACCCAGTACTTC. Translated, it gives CASSQDRRETQYF.

The chain has TRBV3-1 (or the pseudogene TRBV3-2) and TRBJ1-3; D unclear. The germline V and J ends were trimmed by 5 bases and 0 bases, with 11 bases remaining between them. The V gene's germline CDR1 is LGHDT and CDR2 YNNKEL (reference sequence). The CDR3 consists of 15 residues. The CDR3 DNA sequence: TGTGCCAGCAGCTACTGGACTGACTCTGGAAACACCATATATTTT. Its protein product is CASSYWTDSGNTIYF.

The rearrangement joins TRBV9 to TRBJ1-2, with 8 bases matching TRBD1. Germline V gene data show CDR1 as SGDLS and CDR2 as YYNGEE. The CDR3 runs to 15 residues. Losses at the gene ends were 4 bases for V and 8 bases for J; bases not matched to a gene: 13. Written as DNA, the CDR3 is TGTGCCAGCAGCCAAAACGACAGGGGCGCAAGGGGCTACACCTTC. Its protein is CASSQNDRGARGYTF.

The chain combines TRBV3-1 (or the pseudogene TRBV3-2) with TRBJ2-7; tentative D call: TRBD2 (7 bases). CDR3 length equals 15 residues. Per germline, CDR1 LGHDT and CDR2 YNNKEL (reference sequence). The V gene lost 4 bases and the J gene lost 7 bases, with 20 bases spanning the gap. The CDR3 here is CASSPLGGGAGEQYF. CDR3 sequence (DNA): TGTGCCAGCAGCCCATTGGGAGGGGGGGCAGGAGAGCAGTACTTC.

This clone was seen only a few times. The gene calls are TRBV5-5 and TRBJ1-6; 10 bases are shared with TRBD1. The length of the CDR3 is 16 residues. Losses at the gene ends were 3 bases for V and 13 bases for J; bases not matched to a gene: 13. The germline V gene has CDR1 SGHKS and CDR2 YYEKEE (reference sequence). The CDR3 DNA is TGTGCCAGCAGCTCATATGAGGGACAGGGGCTACAGCCCCTCCACTTT. The encoded protein is CASSSYEGQGLQPLHF.

CDR3 protein: CASSLGKPGGGSDTEAFF. The CDR3 DNA reads TGTGCCAGCAGCTTAGGGAAGCCCGGCGGGGGGTCAGACACTGAAGCTTTCTTT. The chain carries TRBV13 and TRBJ1-1, with TRBD1 as a possible D gene (5 bases). The CDR3 contains 18 residues. CDR1 is PRHDT, CDR2 FYEKMQ, per germline (reference sequence). Trimming shortened V by 0 bases and J by 3 bases, and 20 bases separated the two germline ends.

This clone was detected once. The genes are TRBV3-1 (or the pseudogene TRBV3-2) and TRBJ1-6; a weak D match, TRBD1 (6 bases). The CDR3 runs 15 residues. Per germline, CDR1 LGHDT and CDR2 YNNKEL (reference sequence). The V end lost 5 bases, the J end lost 9 bases, and 17 bases lay between the germline ends. The CDR3: CASSTVGGLGSPLHF. The CDR3 nucleotides read TGTGCCAGCAGCACCGTGGGGGGGCTGGGTTCACCCCTCCACTTT.

The chain has TRBV20-1 and TRBJ2-3; maybe TRBD2 (6 bases). The ends were cut back, 5 bases at V and 6 bases at J, with 9 bases in the middle. Germline CDR1 DFQATT, CDR2 SNEGSKA (reference sequence). CDR3 length: 11 residues. The CDR3 DNA reads TGCAGTGCTCCGCTAGCGGATACGCAGTATTTT. It yields the protein CSAPLADTQYF.

This clone has more than one count but fewer than ten. The J gene is TRBJ1-4, the V gene TRBV15, with D possibly TRBD1 on 5 matching bases. Germline V gene sequence: CDR1 LNHNV, CDR2 YYDKDF (reference sequence). The CDR3 contains 17 residues. V was trimmed by 6 bases and J by 7 bases, leaving 24 bases between them. CDR3 sequence: CATRMGDRDFMFEKLFF. The CDR3 DNA reads as TGTGCCACCAGGATGGGGGACCGGGACTTTATGTTTGAAAAACTGTTTTTT.

The chain couples TRBV2 to TRBJ2-7; D might be TRBD1 (7 bases). The V gene lost 3 bases and the J gene lost 2 bases, with 11 bases spanning the gap. Germline CDR1 and CDR2: SNHLY and FYNNEI. This CDR3 is built from 14 residues. CDR3 protein: CASSEGRGAYEQYF. CDR3 DNA: TGTGCCAGCAGTGAGGGCAGGGGGGCCTACGAGCAGTACTTC.

V usage is TRBV4-1 and J usage is TRBJ2-7, with 8 bases matching TRBD1. Trimming at V came to 3 bases and at J to 1 base, leaving 5 bases not matched to a gene. The CDR3 is 15 residues long. In germline, CDR1 is MGHRA, CDR2 YSYEKL. The CDR3 nucleotides read TGCGCCAGCAGCCACCGACAGGGGAAGTCCTACGAGCAGTACTTC. Its protein is CASSHRQGKSYEQYF.